Below are 10 T cell receptor beta chains sequenced from a single sample in a study of blood T cell repertoires in COVID-19 (TCRdb year 2020). Library preparation employed the immunoSEQ multiplex PCR assay. As stored in TCRdb, this immuneACCESS dataset retains in-frame rearrangements with V and J assigned. A fraction of the clones does not appear; measured against another copy, unresolved V genes explain less than half of the discrepancy, and the remainder lacks a known reason. The sample has almost 200,000 clones on record, around 92% of them singletons. The ten largest clonotypes hold around 8% of the sample. Sequencing used PBMCs or T cells enriched from blood (not recorded which). These receptors were taken from a young woman who had recovered from COVID-19.

This chain joins TRBV7-6 and TRBJ2-7; D is possibly TRBD1 (5 bases). Trimming shortened V by 4 bases and J by 6 bases, and 16 bases separated the two germline ends. Germline lookup yields CDR1 SGHVS and CDR2 FNYEAQ. The length of the CDR3 is 14 residues. In nucleotides, the CDR3 is TGTGCCAGCAGCTCCGAGACAGAGTCGAGCGAGCAGTACTTC. This translates into CASSSETESSEQYF.

The chain combines TRBV12-3 or TRBV12-4 with TRBJ1-1, with 10 positions matching TRBD1. V dropped 5 bases and J dropped 11; count of bases not matched to a gene: 8. CDR3 size: 13 residues. The CDR3: CASSRQGAMAAFF. CDR3 nucleotide sequence: TGTGCCAGCAGTCGACAGGGGGCAATGGCGGCTTTCTTT.

This chain connects TRBV10-3 to TRBJ1-3; TRBD1 is a possible D gene (6 bases). From germline, CDR1 is ENHRY and CDR2 SYGVKD. The CDR3 is made up of 15 amino acids. V gave up 2 bases and J gave up 3 bases, with 11 bases separating them. The DNA for the CDR3 is TGTGCCATCAGTGAGCAGGGGATCTTTGGAAACACCATATATTTT. This sequence encodes CAISEQGIFGNTIYF.

This chain connects TRBV6-5 to TRBJ2-7, with D tentatively TRBD2 (6 bases). CDR3 length equals 14 residues. Per the germline V gene, CDR1 is MNHEY and CDR2 is SVGAGI. Trimming left V 7 bases short and J 1 base short, with 14 bases between. The CDR3 region is CASTLGGGSYEQYF. CDR3 nucleotide sequence: TGTGCCAGCACCCTTGGTGGGGGGTCCTACGAGCAGTACTTC.

J is TRBJ1-5 and V is TRBV4-2, with D possibly TRBD1 on 6 matching bases. CDR1 is LGHNA and CDR2 is YNFKEQ in the germline V gene. This CDR3 has 17 residues. Between the trimmed V and J ends, which lost 0 bases and 6 bases, there was a span of 18 bases. In nucleotides, the CDR3 is TGTGCCAGCAGCCAAGATTTTGGAGGGGGGGTGAGTCAGCCCCAGCATTTT. Protein: CASSQDFGGGVSQPQHF.

The gene calls are TRBV19 and TRBJ2-2, with no clear D. V gave up 1 base and J gave up 4 bases, with 7 bases separating them. Per the germline V gene, CDR1 is LNHDA and CDR2 is SQIVND (reference sequence). This CDR3 is 14 amino acids long. CDR3: CASSIGQRTGELFF. Here the CDR3 DNA reads TGTGCCAGTAGTATAGGGCAGCGCACCGGGGAGCTGTTTTTT.

The V call is TRBV15, the J call TRBJ2-1, with 9 bases identical to TRBD1. The CDR3 extends over 16 amino acids. After removal of 0 bases from V and 8 bases from J, the junction contained 8 bases not matched to a gene. Per germline, CDR1 LNHNV and CDR2 YYDKDF (reference sequence). Written as DNA, the CDR3 is TGTGCCACCAGCAGAGATCCTGGACAGGGGTTCGATGAGCAGTTCTTC. This encodes CATSRDPGQGFDEQFF.

The chain links TRBV7-3 to TRBJ1-1; possible D gene TRBD1, 5 bases. Trimming removed 5 bases from V and 3 bases from J, with 16 bases in between. This CDR3 region has 15 residues. Germline values: CDR1 SGHTA, CDR2 FQGTGA. The CDR3 region has the DNA TGTGCCAGCAGCCCCCTGGGGCAGTGGGACACTGAAGCTTTCTTT. Translated: CASSPLGQWDTEAFF.

The chain carries TRBV7-8 and TRBJ1-1, with D unresolved. The CDR3 sequence is 16 residues long. CDR1 is SGHVS, CDR2 FQNEAQ, per germline. V was shortened by 2 bases and J by 0 bases, with 13 bases between the two germline ends. CDR3 bases: TGTGCCAGCAGCTTACCCTCCCTGGGCATGAACACTGAAGCTTTCTTT. This gives the protein CASSLPSLGMNTEAFF. The variable domain in full, with the rest retrieved from reference TRBV7-8 and TRBJ1-1, is GAGVSQSPRYKVAKRGQDVALRCDPISGHVSLFWYQQALGQGPEFLTYFQNEAQLDKSGLPSDRFFAERPEGSVSTLKIQRTQQEDSAVYLCASSLPSLGMNTEAFFGQGTRLTVV.

V is TRBV21-1 and J is TRBJ1-5. TRBV21-1 is assigned pseudogene status. The CDR3 spans 16 residues. The CDR3 loop is CASSKGIRPGNQPQHF. CDR3 coding DNA: TGTGCCAGCAGCAAAGGAATCCGCCCGGGCAATCAGCCCCAGCATTTT.